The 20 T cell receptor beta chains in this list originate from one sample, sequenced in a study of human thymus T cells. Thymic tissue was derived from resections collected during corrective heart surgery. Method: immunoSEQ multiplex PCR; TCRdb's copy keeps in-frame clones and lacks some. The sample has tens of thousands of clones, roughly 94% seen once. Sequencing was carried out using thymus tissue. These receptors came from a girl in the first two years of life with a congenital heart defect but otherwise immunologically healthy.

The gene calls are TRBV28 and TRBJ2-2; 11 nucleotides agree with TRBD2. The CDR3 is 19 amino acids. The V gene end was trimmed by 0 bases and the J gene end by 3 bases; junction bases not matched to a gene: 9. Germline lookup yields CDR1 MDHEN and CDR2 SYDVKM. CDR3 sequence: CASSLWVPSGRKYTGELFF. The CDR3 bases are TGTGCCAGCAGTTTATGGGTCCCTAGCGGGAGGAAGTACACCGGGGAGCTGTTTTTT.

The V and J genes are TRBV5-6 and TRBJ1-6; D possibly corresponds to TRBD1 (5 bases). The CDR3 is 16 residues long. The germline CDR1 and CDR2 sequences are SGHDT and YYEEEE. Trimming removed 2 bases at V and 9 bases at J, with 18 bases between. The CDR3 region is CASSLGHKVGFSPLHF. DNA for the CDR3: TGTGCCAGCAGCTTAGGACACAAAGTGGGCTTTTCACCCCTCCACTTT. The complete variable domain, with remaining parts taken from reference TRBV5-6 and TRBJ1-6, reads DAGVTQSPTHLIKTRGQQVTLRCSPKSGHDTVSWYQQALGQGPQFIFQYYEEEERQRGNFPDRFSGHQFPNYSSELNVNALLLGDSALYLCASSLGHKVGFSPLHFGNGTRLTVT.

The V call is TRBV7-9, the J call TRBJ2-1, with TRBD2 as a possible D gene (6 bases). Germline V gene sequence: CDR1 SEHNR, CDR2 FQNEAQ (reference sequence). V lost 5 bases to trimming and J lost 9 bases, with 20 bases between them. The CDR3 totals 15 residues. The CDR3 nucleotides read TGTGCCAGCAGCGCCCCCCGTTTGCGGGAAGGTGAGCAGTTCTTC. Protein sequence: CASSAPRLREGEQFF.

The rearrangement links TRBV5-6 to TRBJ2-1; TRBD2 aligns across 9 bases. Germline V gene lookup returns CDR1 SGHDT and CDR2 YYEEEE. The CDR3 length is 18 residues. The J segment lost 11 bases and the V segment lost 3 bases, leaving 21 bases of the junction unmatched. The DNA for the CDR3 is TGTGCCAGCAGCTCACACCTGGGGCGGGAGGGCCCTCTCATCCAGCAGTTCTTC. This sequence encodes CASSSHLGREGPLIQQFF.

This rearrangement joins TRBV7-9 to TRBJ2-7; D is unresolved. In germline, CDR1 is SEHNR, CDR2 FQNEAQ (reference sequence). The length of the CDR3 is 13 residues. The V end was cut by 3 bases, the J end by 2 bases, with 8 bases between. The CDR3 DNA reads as TGTGCCAGCAGCTTGGGCGGCCCCTACGAGCAGTACTTC. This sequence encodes CASSLGGPYEQYF.

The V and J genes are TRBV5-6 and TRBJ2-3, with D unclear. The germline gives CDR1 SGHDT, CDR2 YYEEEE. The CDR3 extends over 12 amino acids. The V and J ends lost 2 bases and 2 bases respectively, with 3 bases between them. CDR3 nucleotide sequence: TGTGCCAGCAGCTTTCCCACAGATACGCAGTATTTT. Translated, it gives CASSFPTDTQYF.

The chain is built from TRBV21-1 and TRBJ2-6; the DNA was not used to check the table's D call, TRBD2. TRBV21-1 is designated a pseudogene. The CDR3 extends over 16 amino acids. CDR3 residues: CASRGTGFSGANVLTF. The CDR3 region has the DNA TGTGCCAGCAGAGGAACGGGGTTCTCTGGGGCCAACGTCCTGACTTTC.

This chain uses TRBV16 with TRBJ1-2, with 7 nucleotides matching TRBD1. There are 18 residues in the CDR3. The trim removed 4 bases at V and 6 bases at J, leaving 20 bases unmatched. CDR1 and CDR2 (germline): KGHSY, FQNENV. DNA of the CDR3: TGTGCCAGCAGCCTACCCTCCTCGACAGGGACGCAGGGGGATGGCTACACCTTC. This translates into CASSLPSSTGTQGDGYTF.

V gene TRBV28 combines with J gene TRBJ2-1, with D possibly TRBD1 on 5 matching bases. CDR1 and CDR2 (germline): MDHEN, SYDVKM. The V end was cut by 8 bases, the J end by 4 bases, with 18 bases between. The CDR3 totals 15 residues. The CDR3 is CASGASLRLYNEQFF. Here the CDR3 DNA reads TGTGCCAGCGGGGCCAGCCTTAGACTGTACAATGAGCAGTTCTTC.

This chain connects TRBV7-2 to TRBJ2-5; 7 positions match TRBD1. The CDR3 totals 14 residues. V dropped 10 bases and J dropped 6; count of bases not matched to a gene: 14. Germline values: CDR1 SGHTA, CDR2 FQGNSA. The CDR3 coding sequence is TGTGCCACTCGGGACAGCCCGGCTGTGAAGACCCAGTACTTC. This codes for CATRDSPAVKTQYF.

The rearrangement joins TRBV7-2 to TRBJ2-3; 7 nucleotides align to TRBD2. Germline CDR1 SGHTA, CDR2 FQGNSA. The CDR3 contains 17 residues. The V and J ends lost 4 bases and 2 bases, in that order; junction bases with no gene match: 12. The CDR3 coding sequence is TGTGCCAGCAGCTCAGTCGACCCTAGCGGACCCACAGATACGCAGTATTTT. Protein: CASSSVDPSGPTDTQYF.

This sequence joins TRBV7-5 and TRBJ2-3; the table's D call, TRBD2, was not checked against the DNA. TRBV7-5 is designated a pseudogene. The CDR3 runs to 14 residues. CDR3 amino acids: CARSLSVETDTQYF. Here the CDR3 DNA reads TGTGCCAGAAGTCTTAGTGTGGAGACAGATACGCAGTATTTT.

The CDR3 nucleotides are TGTGCCAGCAGCAACCCCGCAGGCCCCCCTATGAACACTGAAGCTTTCTTT. Translation: CASSNPAGPPMNTEAFF. This chain links TRBV2 with TRBJ1-1; D is unclear. CDR3 length: 17 amino acids. Trimming pared 6 bases from V and 0 bases from J, leaving 20 bases between. Germline loops: CDR1 SNHLY, CDR2 FYNNEI.

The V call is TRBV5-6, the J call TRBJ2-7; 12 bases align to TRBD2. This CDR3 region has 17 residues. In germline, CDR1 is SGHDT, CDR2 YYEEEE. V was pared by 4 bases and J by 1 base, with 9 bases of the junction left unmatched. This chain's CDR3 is CASSLAPLAGGSYEQYF. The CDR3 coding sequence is TGTGCCAGCAGCCTTGCCCCACTAGCGGGAGGATCCTACGAGCAGTACTTC.

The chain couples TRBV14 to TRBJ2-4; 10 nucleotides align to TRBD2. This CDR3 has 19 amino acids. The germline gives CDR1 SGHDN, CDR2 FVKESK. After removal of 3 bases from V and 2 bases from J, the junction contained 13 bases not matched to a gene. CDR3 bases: TGTGCCAGCAGCCAGCGCTTGAGCGGGAGGGCCGGGACCAAAAACATTCAGTACTTC. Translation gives CASSQRLSGRAGTKNIQYF.

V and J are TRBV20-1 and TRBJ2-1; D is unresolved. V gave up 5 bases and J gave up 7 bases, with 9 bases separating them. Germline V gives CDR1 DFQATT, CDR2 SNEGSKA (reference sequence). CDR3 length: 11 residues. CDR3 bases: TGCAGTGCTGGCCGAGGTAATGAGCAGTTCTTC. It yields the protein CSAGRGNEQFF.

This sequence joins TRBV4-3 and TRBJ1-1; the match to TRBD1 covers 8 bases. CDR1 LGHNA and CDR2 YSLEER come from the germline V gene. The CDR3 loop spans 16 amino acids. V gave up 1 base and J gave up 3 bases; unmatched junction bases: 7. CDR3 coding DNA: TGCGCCAGCAGCCAAGCTGGACAGGGCCCGCACACTGAAGCTTTCTTT. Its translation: CASSQAGQGPHTEAFF.

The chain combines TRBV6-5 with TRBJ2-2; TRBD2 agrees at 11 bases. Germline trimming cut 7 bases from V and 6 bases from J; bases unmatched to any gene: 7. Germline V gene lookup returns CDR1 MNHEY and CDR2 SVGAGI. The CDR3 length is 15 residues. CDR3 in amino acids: CASNKGLAASGELFF. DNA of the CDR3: TGTGCCAGCAATAAGGGACTAGCGGCTTCCGGGGAGCTGTTTTTT.

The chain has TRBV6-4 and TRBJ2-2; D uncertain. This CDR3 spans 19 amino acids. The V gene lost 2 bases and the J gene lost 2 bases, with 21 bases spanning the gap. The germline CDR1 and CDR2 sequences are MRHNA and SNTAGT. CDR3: CASSDPLDGTDLNTGELFF. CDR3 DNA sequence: TGTGCCAGCAGTGACCCATTAGACGGAACAGATTTAAACACCGGGGAGCTGTTTTTT.

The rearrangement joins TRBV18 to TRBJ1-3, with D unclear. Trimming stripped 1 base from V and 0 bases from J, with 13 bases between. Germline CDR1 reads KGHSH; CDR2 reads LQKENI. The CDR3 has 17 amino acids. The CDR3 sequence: CASSPLRPRSSGNTIYF. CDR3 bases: TGTGCCAGCTCACCACTGCGCCCCCGGAGCTCTGGAAACACCATATATTTT.